Listed here are 5 T cell receptor beta chains from one sample, sequenced in a study of radiotherapy plus CTLA-4 blockade in lung cancer. Measured with immunoSEQ multiplex PCR; TCRdb has only the in-frame clones, and not every one. The table shows 90,000 or so clones, with roughly four fifths occurring only once. Sequenced material: peripheral blood, taken from a patient treated with radiotherapy plus ipilimumab. These receptors all come from a human donor with non-small cell lung cancer who had stable disease on radiotherapy plus ipilimumab.

V usage is TRBV27 and J usage is TRBJ1-4, with D uncertain. The V gene lost 3 bases and the J gene lost 3 bases, with 8 bases spanning the gap. Germline CDR1 MNHEY, CDR2 SMNVEV (reference sequence). CDR3 size: 14 residues. CDR3 in amino acids: CASSLSGPNEKLFF. CDR3 DNA sequence: TGTGCCAGCAGTTTGTCAGGTCCTAATGAAAAACTGTTTTTT.

The chain joins TRBV6-5 to TRBJ2-1; D is ambiguous. Germline values: CDR1 MNHEY, CDR2 SVGAGI. The V end was cut by 0 bases, the J end by 13 bases, with 13 bases between. This CDR3 has 13 residues. The CDR3 bases are TGTGCCAGCAGTTACTCGGGTTGGGAACGCCAGTTCTTC. This codes for CASSYSGWERQFF.

This chain connects TRBV2 to TRBJ1-1; D remains ambiguous. This CDR3 contains 13 residues. The germline V and J ends were trimmed by 3 bases and 0 bases, with 5 bases remaining between them. Germline lookup yields CDR1 SNHLY and CDR2 FYNNEI. CDR3 amino acids: CASSDRVNTEAFF. The CDR3 DNA follows: TGTGCCAGCAGTGACCGGGTGAACACTGAAGCTTTCTTT.

The chain uses TRBV15 and TRBJ1-5; 9 nucleotides match TRBD1. From germline, CDR1 is LNHNV and CDR2 YYDKDF (reference sequence). The V and J ends lost 4 bases and 6 bases, in that order; junction bases with no gene match: 10. The CDR3 extends over 16 amino acids. Here the CDR3 reads CATSTAGQGSSQPQHF. CDR3 bases: TGTGCCACCAGCACTGCGGGACAGGGCTCAAGTCAGCCCCAGCATTTT.

CDR3 amino acids: CASSLGLGNTEAFF. As DNA, the CDR3 is TGTGCCAGCAGCTTAGGATTAGGGAACACTGAAGCTTTCTTT. The chain employs TRBV7-8 and TRBJ1-1; unclear D gene. The CDR3 extends over 14 amino acids. In germline, CDR1 is SGHVS, CDR2 FQNEAQ. Between the trimmed V and J ends, which lost 1 base and 1 base, there was a span of 7 bases.